A selection of T cell receptor beta chains follows, all from one sample in a study of monozygotic twins with inflammatory bowel disease. After re-calling the 5' RACE reads, TCRdb lists one entry per CDR3 protein, DNA absent. This sample contains some 160,000 distinct CDR3 sequences. Sequencing was performed on blood. All receptors derive from a human donor with ulcerative colitis or Crohn's disease, or a healthy co-twin of an affected twin (not recorded which). Both conserved end residues are part of each CDR3. Fields, in order: V gene, J gene, CDR3 protein.

V gene: TRBV7-7
J gene: TRBJ2-5
CDR3 protein: CASSLAAPSETQYF

V gene: TRBV20-1
J gene: TRBJ1-6
CDR3 protein: CSARLPGLMYSPLHF

V gene: TRBV20-1
J gene: TRBJ1-5
CDR3 protein: CSAGGSGRNQPQHF

V gene: TRBV30
J gene: TRBJ1-2
CDR3 protein: CAWSGNYGYTF

V gene: TRBV5-1
J gene: TRBJ1-6
CDR3 protein: CASSLAVPGVGSPLHF

V gene: TRBV4-1
J gene: TRBJ1-6
CDR3 protein: CASSQEGRRHSPLHF

V gene: TRBV3-1
J gene: TRBJ2-7
CDR3 protein: CASSQGSVLSYEQYF

V gene: TRBV20-1
J gene: TRBJ1-3
CDR3 protein: CSAREWDRLGNTIYF

V gene: TRBV6-6
J gene: TRBJ1-5
CDR3 protein: CASSYLAGGQPQHF

V gene: TRBV30
J gene: TRBJ1-6
CDR3 protein: CAWAKQGGSPLHF

V gene: TRBV5-1
J gene: TRBJ2-7
CDR3 protein: CASSLAERSGQYF

V gene: TRBV2
J gene: TRBJ2-1
CDR3 protein: CASRPGTSSSGEQFF